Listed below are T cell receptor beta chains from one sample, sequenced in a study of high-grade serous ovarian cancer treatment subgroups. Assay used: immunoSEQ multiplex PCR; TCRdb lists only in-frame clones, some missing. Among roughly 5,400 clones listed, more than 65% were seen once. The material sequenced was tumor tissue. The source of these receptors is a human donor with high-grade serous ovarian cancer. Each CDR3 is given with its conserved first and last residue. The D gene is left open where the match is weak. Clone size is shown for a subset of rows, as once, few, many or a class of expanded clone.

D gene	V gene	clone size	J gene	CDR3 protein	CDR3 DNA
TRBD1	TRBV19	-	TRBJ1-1	CASSKRTGHMNTEAFF	TGTGCCAGTAGTAAACGGACAGGGCACATGAACACTGAAGCTTTCTTT
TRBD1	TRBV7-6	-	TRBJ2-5	CASSSGQGNRGETQYF	TGTGCCAGCAGCTCCGGACAGGGGAACAGGGGAGAGACCCAGTACTTC
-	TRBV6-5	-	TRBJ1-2	CASSAQNYGYTF	TGTGCCAGCTCCGCACAGAACTATGGCTACACCTTC
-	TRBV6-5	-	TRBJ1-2	CASSSAYGYTF	TGTGCCAGCAGTTCTGCCTATGGCTACACCTTC
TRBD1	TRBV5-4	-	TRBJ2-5	CASSRGQGLQETQYF	TGTGCCAGCAGCCGCGGACAGGGCCTCCAAGAGACCCAGTACTTC
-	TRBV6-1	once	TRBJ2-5	CASIPPQGRETQYF	TGTGCCAGCATTCCGCCACAGGGACGGGAGACCCAGTACTTC
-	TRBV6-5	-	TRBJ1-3	CASSFDRPLTGNTIYF	TGTGCCAGCAGTTTCGACAGGCCCCTTACTGGAAACACCATATATTTT
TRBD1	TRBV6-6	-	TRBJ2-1	CASSESGTGYNEQFF	TGTGCCAGCAGTGAGTCAGGGACAGGATACAATGAGCAGTTCTTC
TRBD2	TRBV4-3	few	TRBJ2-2	CASSQLAGGYTGELFF	TGCGCCAGCAGCCAACTAGCGGGGGGTTACACCGGGGAGCTGTTTTTT
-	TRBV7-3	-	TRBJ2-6	CASSPSPWDSGANVLTF	TGTGCCAGCAGCCCCTCCCCTTGGGACTCTGGGGCCAACGTCCTGACTTTC
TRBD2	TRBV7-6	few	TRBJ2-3	CASSQEGLAADTQYF	TGTGCCAGCAGCCAGGAGGGACTAGCGGCAGATACGCAGTATTTT
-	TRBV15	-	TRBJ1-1	CATSREGQRGEAFF	TGTGCCACCAGCAGAGAGGGGCAGCGAGGTGAAGCTTTCTTT
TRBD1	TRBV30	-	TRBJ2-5	CAWSPGTELQETQYF	TGTGCCTGGAGTCCCGGGACAGAGCTACAAGAGACCCAGTACTTC
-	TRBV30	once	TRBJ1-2	CAWSRERDVYGYTF	TGTGCCTGGAGTCGGGAAAGGGACGTCTATGGCTACACCTTC
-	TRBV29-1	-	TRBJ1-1	CSVNDQRNTEAFF	TGCAGCGTTAACGACCAGAGAAACACTGAAGCTTTCTTT
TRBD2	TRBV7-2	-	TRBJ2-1	CASSLEGLAGDNEQFF	TGTGCCAGCAGCTTAGAAGGACTAGCGGGGGACAATGAGCAGTTCTTC